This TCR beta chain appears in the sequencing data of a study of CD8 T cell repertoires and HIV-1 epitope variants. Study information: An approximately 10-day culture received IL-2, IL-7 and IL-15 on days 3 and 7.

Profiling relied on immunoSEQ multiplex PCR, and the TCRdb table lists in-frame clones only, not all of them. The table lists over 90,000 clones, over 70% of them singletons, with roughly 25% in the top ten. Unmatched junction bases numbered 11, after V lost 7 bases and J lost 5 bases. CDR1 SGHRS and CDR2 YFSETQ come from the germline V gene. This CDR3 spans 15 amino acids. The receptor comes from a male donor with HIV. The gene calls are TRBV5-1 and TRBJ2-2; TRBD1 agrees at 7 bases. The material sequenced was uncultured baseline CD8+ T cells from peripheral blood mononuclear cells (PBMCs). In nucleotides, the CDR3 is TGCGCCAGCCAAATCCTAGGGGGCATGACCGGGGAGCTGTTTTTT. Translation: CASQILGGMTGELFF.